The present T cell receptor beta chain was sequenced within a study of beta chain features in type 1 diabetes. As every portion of the isolated RNA was reverse transcribed, the sequencing read expressed TCRB transcripts. Sequenced naive, central memory and regulatory T cell samples produced an average of about 3.7 million reads. The method was immunoSEQ multiplex PCR; TCRdb's version includes in-frame clones alone and lacks a portion of them. The sample yields 500,000 to 850,000 clones, about an eighth seen once. This clone was seen a handful of times. Its antigen is as yet unknown. Study-level points and caveats: The study found moderately but significantly shorter TCRB CDR3s in all four CD4+ subsets of Type 1 diabetes patients.

The source is a man younger than 35 with type 1 diabetes. Material: naive CD4+ T cells from blood.

CDR3 sequence: CASSLTRVDEQYF. The CDR3 DNA follows: TGTGCCAGCAGCTTAACTAGAGTCGACGAGCAGTACTTC. The chain recombines TRBV7-9 with TRBJ2-7, with a possible D match to TRBD2 (5 bases). Germline lookup yields CDR1 SEHNR and CDR2 FQNEAQ (reference sequence). The CDR3 contains 13 residues. Deletions cut 2 bases from V and 5 bases from J, with 10 bases between.